Shown below are 11 T cell receptor beta chains from a single sample sequenced in a study of regulatory T cells in long-lasting Graves disease. Time point reported: persistent/refractory GD, antithyroid drugs over 5 years with positive TRAb. RNA extracted from PBMCs served as the sequencing template. For TCR beta, libraries came from iRepertoire HTBI primers and Arm-PCR of CDR3 regions. One entry per CDR3 protein results from TCRdb running MiXCR on the multiplex PCR reads. The sample holds about 430,000 distinct CDR3 sequences, 21% seen once. The sample in question was peripheral blood mononuclear cells (PBMCs), obtained when the disease was refractory, from a patient treated with antithyroid drugs. The receptors shown here come from a female donor with Graves disease.

This clonotype was detected many times. This chain connects TRBV6-2 or TRBV6-3 to TRBJ2-5; TRBD1 agrees at 9 bases. Germline CDR1 is MNHEY and CDR2 is SVGEGT. V lost 7 bases and J lost 5; bases outside the gene matches: 8. The CDR3 runs 14 residues. CDR3 nucleotides: TGTGCCAGCAAGACAGGGGGGTCTAGGGAGACCCAGTACTTC. Amino acids: CASKTGGSRETQYF.

This clonotype occurred many times. The rearrangement links TRBV28 to TRBJ1-1; a weak D match, TRBD1 (6 bases). Looked up from germline, CDR1 is MDHEN and CDR2 is SYDVKM. Trimming shortened V by 3 bases and J by 1 base, and 15 bases separated the two germline ends. The length of the CDR3 is 16 residues. The CDR3 nucleotides are TGTGCCAGCAGTTTCCAAGGGGGACTAACGAACACTGAAGCTTTCTTT. It encodes CASSFQGGLTNTEAFF.

V usage is TRBV30 and J usage is TRBJ1-6; D not certain. This CDR3 spans 12 amino acids. Germline V lookup: CDR1 GTSNPN, CDR2 SVGIG (reference sequence). The V gene lost 0 bases and the J gene lost 7 bases, with 4 bases spanning the gap. The CDR3 region has the DNA TGTGCCTGGAGTGTTGAGAATTCACCCCTCCACTTT. Protein: CAWSVENSPLHF.

This clonotype was observed at least ten times. This chain uses TRBV2 with TRBJ2-6; D not certain. CDR1 and CDR2 (germline): SNHLY, FYNNEI. V was pared by 10 bases and J by 4 bases, with 14 bases between. The length of the CDR3 is 14 residues. The CDR3 nucleotides are TGTGCCACGCTCCAGGTGTCCGGGGCCAACGTCCTGACTTTC. It encodes CATLQVSGANVLTF.

The J gene is TRBJ1-5, the V gene TRBV29-1; 7 bases are a match to TRBD1. Germline V gene sequence: CDR1 SQVTM, CDR2 ANQGSEA. The CDR3 has 13 amino acids. Unmatched junction bases numbered 3, after V lost 4 bases and J lost 3 bases. The CDR3 reads CSVGDSFNQPQHF. The CDR3 nucleotides are TGCAGCGTTGGGGACAGCTTCAATCAGCCCCAGCATTTT. The variable domain in full, with the rest retrieved from reference TRBV29-1 and TRBJ1-5, is SAVISQKPSRDICQRGTSLTIQCQVDSQVTMMFWYRQQPGQSLTLIATANQGSEATYESGFVIDKFPISRPNLTFSTLTVSNMSPEDSSIYLCSVGDSFNQPQHFGDGTRLSIL.

This sequence joins TRBV20-1 and TRBJ2-7, with D possibly matching TRBD1 (6 bases). There are 14 residues in the CDR3. Germline V gene lookup returns CDR1 DFQATT and CDR2 SNEGSKA (reference sequence). Trimming took 6 bases from V and 4 from J, leaving 19 bases between them. The CDR3 nucleotides read TGCAGTGCCCCGTCTACAGGGCCCGGTTACGAGCAGTACTTC. Translated, it gives CSAPSTGPGYEQYF.

The chain couples TRBV20-1 to TRBJ2-1, with D possibly matching TRBD2 (5 bases). V was cut by 7 bases and J by 4 bases, with 8 bases left in between. The CDR3 is made up of 11 amino acids. Germline V gene sequence: CDR1 DFQATT, CDR2 SNEGSKA (reference sequence). The CDR3 nucleotides read TGCAGTGGGCGGGTATACAATGAGCAGTTCTTC. The encoded protein is CSGRVYNEQFF.

This clonotype was seen ten or more times. The V call is TRBV6-5, the J call TRBJ1-2, with a weak D call TRBD1 (6 bases). The germline V and J ends were trimmed by 2 bases and 4 bases, with 14 bases remaining between them. The CDR3 totals 15 residues. Germline lookup yields CDR1 MNHEY and CDR2 SVGAGI. This CDR3 reads CASSYTGIWSYGYTF. The CDR3 DNA sequence: TGTGCCAGCAGTTACACAGGGATTTGGAGCTATGGCTACACCTTC.

This rearrangement joins TRBV7-3 to TRBJ2-2; 8 bases fit TRBD2. CDR1 is SGHTA and CDR2 is FQGTGA in the germline V gene. The CDR3 has 15 amino acids. With 3 bases clipped from V and 8 bases from J, the junction kept 8 bases outside the gene matches. CDR3 sequence: CASSFGAGDGGELFF. Written as DNA, the CDR3 is TGTGCCAGCAGCTTCGGAGCGGGAGATGGTGGGGAGCTGTTTTTT.

At least ten counts were recorded for this clonotype. The CDR3 region is CASTPLTGELFF. In nucleotides, the CDR3 is TGTGCCAGCACCCCTTTAACCGGGGAGCTGTTTTTT. The J gene is TRBJ2-2, the V gene TRBV12-3 or TRBV12-4; no clear D gene. Trimming took 7 bases from V and 5 from J, leaving 8 bases between them. The CDR3 has 12 amino acids.

This clonotype has at least ten counts. The chain has TRBV28 and TRBJ1-2; 10 nucleotides match TRBD1. The CDR3 length is 12 residues. CDR1 MDHEN and CDR2 SYDVKM come from the germline V gene. Unmatched junction bases numbered 1, after V lost 7 bases and J lost 5 bases. CDR3 bases: TGTGCCAGCAAGGACAGGGGGTATGGCTACACCTTC. Translation gives CASKDRGYGYTF.